Below are 19 T cell receptor beta chains sequenced from a single sample in a study of blood T cell repertoires in COVID-19. This table comes from immunoSEQ multiplex PCR, and its TCRdb copy is limited to in-frame clones, with some not included. This table holds about 230,000 clones, around 83% found once. Sequenced: peripheral blood. These receptors were obtained from a man older than 75 with acute or convalescent COVID-19.

The CDR3 loop reads CASRGTGPTFF. The CDR3 DNA reads TGTGCCAGCAGAGGGACAGGCCCGACGTTTTTT. The V call is TRBV6-5, the J call TRBJ2-2, with TRBD1 matching 8 bases. The CDR3 runs to 11 residues. Germline V CDR1 and CDR2: MNHEY, SVGAGI. V lost 6 bases, J lost 16 bases, and 7 bases stayed unmatched.

The genes are TRBV3-1 (or the pseudogene TRBV3-2) and TRBJ1-2; D is uncertain. CDR3 length: 16 amino acids. CDR1 and CDR2 from the germline V gene are LGHDT and YNNKEL (reference sequence). Trimming pared 0 bases from V and 4 bases from J, leaving 15 bases between. In DNA form, the CDR3 reads TGTGCCAGCAGCCAAGATCTCCCTAGTCGGGTCTATGGCTACACCTTC. It yields the protein CASSQDLPSRVYGYTF.

The V call is TRBV4-2, the J call TRBJ2-1, with 11 positions matching TRBD2. CDR3 length: 17 residues. Losses at the gene ends were 2 bases for V and 1 base for J; bases not matched to a gene: 4. Germline lookup yields CDR1 LGHNA and CDR2 YNFKEQ. For the CDR3, the DNA is TGTGCCAGCAGCCAAACGTCTAGCGGGAGGTCCTACAATGAGCAGTTCTTC. It codes for CASSQTSSGRSYNEQFF.

The gene calls are TRBV10-3 and TRBJ1-1; TRBD1 agrees at 9 bases. V lost 6 bases to trimming and J lost 4 bases; unmatched junction nucleotides: 3. CDR1 is ENHRY, CDR2 SYGVKD, per germline. The CDR3 length is 13 residues. Written as DNA, the CDR3 is TGTGCCATCAGGGAGACAGGGGGCACTGAAGCTTTCTTT. Translating gives CAIRETGGTEAFF.

The genes are TRBV9 and TRBJ1-3; TRBD1 might be the D (5 bases). CDR1 is SGDLS, CDR2 YYNGEE, per germline. Trimming took off 4 bases at V and 0 bases at J, with 17 bases between the two ends. The CDR3 is 17 amino acids. The CDR3 sequence: CASSRPAGGSSGNTIYF. As DNA, the CDR3 is TGTGCCAGCAGCAGACCGGCGGGGGGGAGCTCTGGAAACACCATATATTTT.

The gene calls are TRBV18 and TRBJ1-6; a weak D match, TRBD1 (6 bases). CDR3 length: 15 amino acids. The V gene's germline CDR1 is KGHSH and CDR2 LQKENI. V lost 3 bases and J 8 bases, leaving 14 bases between the germline ends. The DNA of the CDR3 is TGTGCCAGCTCACCTGCCCGGACAGCGGATTCACCCCTCCACTTT. Amino acids: CASSPARTADSPLHF.

The V gene is TRBV5-1, the J gene TRBJ2-1; 11 bases align to TRBD2. Trimming took 6 bases from V and 6 from J; bases not matched to a gene: 5. CDR1 and CDR2 (germline): SGHRS, YFSETQ. The CDR3 is 14 residues long. The DNA of the CDR3 is TGCGCCAGCACCACCGGGACTAGCGGCAATGAGCAGTTCTTC. As protein: CASTTGTSGNEQFF.

The genes are TRBV5-1 and TRBJ2-2, with D perhaps matching TRBD2 (6 bases). Trimming removed 0 bases at V and 5 bases at J, with 8 bases between. CDR1 SGHRS and CDR2 YFSETQ come from the germline V gene. The CDR3 has 14 residues. In DNA form, the CDR3 reads TGCGCCAGCAGCTTGGAGGGGAGGACCGGGGAGCTGTTTTTT. This codes for CASSLEGRTGELFF.

The genes are TRBV20-1 and TRBJ2-5; TRBD2 matches at 7 bases. CDR1 and CDR2 from the germline V gene are DFQATT and SNEGSKA (reference sequence). The J segment lost 5 bases and the V segment lost 7 bases, leaving 4 bases of the junction unmatched. The CDR3 contains 11 residues. CDR3 bases: TGCAGTGTAAGCGGGGAGGAGACCCAGTACTTC. Protein: CSVSGEETQYF.

The chain joins TRBV5-4 to TRBJ2-7; 8 positions agree with TRBD2. There are 15 residues in the CDR3. The germline V gene encodes CDR1 SGHNT and CDR2 YYREEE (reference sequence). V gave up 4 bases and J gave up 2 bases; unmatched junction bases: 8. This CDR3 is CASSPGGTSTYEQYF. The DNA for the CDR3 is TGTGCCAGCAGCCCGGGAGGGACTTCAACCTACGAGCAGTACTTC.

This sequence joins TRBV19 and TRBJ2-2; D not resolved. The ends were cut back, 6 bases at V and 6 bases at J, with 11 bases in the middle. From germline, CDR1 is LNHDA and CDR2 SQIVND (reference sequence). The CDR3 runs to 13 residues. The CDR3 protein is CASRSHAAGELFF. CDR3 bases: TGTGCCAGTAGGTCACACGCCGCCGGGGAGCTGTTTTTT.

The chain uses TRBV7-3 and TRBJ2-3, with TRBD2 matching 11 bases. V lost 4 bases and J lost 9; bases outside the gene matches: 6. From germline, CDR1 is SGHTA and CDR2 FQGTGA. The CDR3 consists of 14 residues. The CDR3 sequence: CASSSLAGVHTQYF. For the CDR3, the DNA is TGTGCCAGCAGCTCACTAGCGGGAGTCCACACGCAGTATTTT. Full variable domain (rest looked up from reference TRBV7-3 and TRBJ2-3): GAGVSQTPSNKVTEKGKYVELRCDPISGHTALYWYRQSLGQGPEFLIYFQGTGAADDSGLPNDRFFAVRPEGSVSTLKIQRTERGDSAVYLCASSSLAGVHTQYFGPGTRLTVL.

CDR3 DNA sequence: TGTGCCAGCAGTGCGAATAGCGGGGGGGCCGGGTATGAGCAGTTCTTC. Translating gives CASSANSGGAGYEQFF. V is TRBV6-1 and J is TRBJ2-1; the match to TRBD2 covers 11 bases. The CDR3 is made up of 16 amino acids. J lost 8 bases, V lost 4 bases, and 10 bases had no gene match. Germline CDR1 reads MNHNS; CDR2 reads SASEGT.

The chain recombines TRBV7-2 with TRBJ2-2, with D possibly TRBD1 on 7 matching bases. Germline CDR1 SGHTA, CDR2 FQGNSA. Trimming cost V 7 bases and J 7 bases, with 19 bases left between them. CDR3 length: 15 amino acids. In DNA, the CDR3 is TGTGCCAGCACCCTAACCAGGGGGGCAAACGGGGAGCTGTTTTTT. Translating gives CASTLTRGANGELFF.

The rearrangement links TRBV19 to TRBJ2-7; possible D gene TRBD1, 6 bases. Germline loops: CDR1 LNHDA, CDR2 SQIVND (reference sequence). The CDR3 is 14 amino acids. Between the trimmed V and J ends, which lost 3 bases and 4 bases, there was a span of 13 bases. In nucleotides, the CDR3 is TGTGCCAGTAGTATCTCCCACAGGGATTACGAGCAGTACTTC. Amino acids: CASSISHRDYEQYF.

This clone was seen more than once but under ten times. The chain recombines TRBV6-6 with TRBJ2-2, with TRBD1 matching 8 bases. Germline assignment: CDR1 MNHNY and CDR2 SVGAGI (reference sequence). This CDR3 region has 15 residues. After removal of 4 bases from V and 2 bases from J, the junction contained 3 bases not matched to a gene. Here the CDR3 DNA reads TGTGCCAGCAGTTTTGGACAGGGCAACACCGGGGAGCTGTTTTTT. Translated: CASSFGQGNTGELFF.

The V gene is TRBV7-8, the J gene TRBJ2-7; 7 bases line up with TRBD2. Germline V gene sequence: CDR1 SGHVS, CDR2 FQNEAQ. The CDR3 loop spans 14 amino acids. The J segment lost 5 bases and the V segment lost 1 base, leaving 5 bases of the junction unmatched. The CDR3 here is CASSLDGTIHEQYF. The CDR3 DNA reads TGTGCCAGCAGCTTAGACGGGACTATCCACGAGCAGTACTTC.

In regard to this clone: Within the sample, other DNA sequences also encode this same CDR3. The chain uses TRBV27 and TRBJ1-6; no clear D. The CDR3 is made up of 14 amino acids. V dropped 3 bases and J dropped 7 bases, with 10 bases sitting between them. Per the germline V gene, CDR1 is MNHEY and CDR2 is SMNVEV (reference sequence). Written as DNA, the CDR3 is TGTGCCAGCAGTTTTCGGACGGGGAATTCACCCCTCCACTTT. This encodes CASSFRTGNSPLHF.

The chain combines TRBV19 with TRBJ2-7; 12 nucleotides line up with TRBD1. Germline CDR1 LNHDA, CDR2 SQIVND (reference sequence). V lost 1 base to trimming and J lost 6 bases; unmatched junction nucleotides: 13. The CDR3 is made up of 18 amino acids. The CDR3 loop reads CASSIAPGQGARSGEQYF. Here the CDR3 DNA reads TGTGCCAGTAGTATAGCACCGGGACAGGGGGCGAGATCAGGCGAGCAGTACTTC. Full variable domain (missing parts from reference TRBV19 and TRBJ2-7): DGGITQSPKYLFRKEGQNVTLSCEQNLNHDAMYWYRQDPGQGLRLIYYSQIVNDFQKGDIAEGYSVSREKKESFPLTVTSAQKNPTAFYLCASSIAPGQGARSGEQYFGPGTRLTVT.